One sample yielded the 22 T cell receptor beta chains listed below, sequenced in a study of blood T cell repertoires in COVID-19. Profiled with immunoSEQ multiplex PCR; TCRdb holds only in-frame clones, not every one. The sample lists about 130,000 clones, around 80% occurring once. Sequencing was performed on PBMCs or T cells enriched from blood (not recorded which). These receptors were obtained from a woman in her fifties or sixties who had recovered from COVID-19.

The CDR3 loop is CASRGGPSSYEQYF. The CDR3 nucleotides read TGTGCCAGCAGAGGGGGACCTAGCTCCTACGAGCAGTACTTC. The chain uses TRBV6-5 and TRBJ2-7; tentative D call: TRBD1 (6 bases). V was trimmed by 6 bases and J by 0 bases, leaving 12 bases between them. This CDR3 region has 14 residues. Germline loops: CDR1 MNHEY, CDR2 SVGAGI.

V and J are TRBV5-1 and TRBJ2-7, with D possibly being TRBD1 (5 bases). Germline V gene sequence: CDR1 SGHRS, CDR2 YFSETQ. Trimming cost V 5 bases and J 5 bases, with 17 bases left between them. The CDR3 has 14 amino acids. CDR3 nucleotide sequence: TGCGCCAGCAGGGGATCCACAGGATCGGACGAGCAGTACTTC. It codes for CASRGSTGSDEQYF.

This chain connects TRBV24-1 to TRBJ1-1; 9 bases align to TRBD1. The ends lost 9 bases at V and 8 bases at J; junction bases unmatched: 3. Germline CDR1 is KGHDR and CDR2 is SFDVKD. The CDR3 totals 11 residues. CDR3 coding DNA: TGTGCCACCGCGGACAGGGGAGAAGCTTTCTTT. Its protein product is CATADRGEAFF.

The V call is TRBV9, the J call TRBJ2-7; maybe TRBD1 (6 bases). Germline CDR1 SGDLS, CDR2 YYNGEE. Between the trimmed V and J ends, which lost 0 bases and 3 bases, there was a span of 13 bases. This CDR3 contains 15 residues. The CDR3 sequence is CASSVDGTTFYEQYF. As DNA, the CDR3 is TGTGCCAGCAGCGTAGACGGGACAACTTTCTACGAGCAGTACTTC.

The chain carries TRBV6-2 or TRBV6-3 and TRBJ1-1; 7 bases match TRBD1. Trimming removed 4 bases from V and 5 bases from J; junction bases left unmatched: 10. The germline CDR1 and CDR2 sequences are MNHEY and SVGEGT. The CDR3 runs 15 residues. CDR3 bases: TGTGCCAGCAGTTCCCCGACAGGGAGCGGGACTGAAGCTTTCTTT. It yields the protein CASSSPTGSGTEAFF.

The chain is built from TRBV6-5 and TRBJ1-5; D possibly corresponds to TRBD1 (5 bases). The V end lost 0 bases, the J end lost 1 base, and 7 bases lay between the germline ends. CDR1 is MNHEY, CDR2 SVGAGI, per germline. The CDR3 consists of 15 residues. The chain's CDR3 is CASSYSGHSNQPQHF. Here the CDR3 DNA reads TGTGCCAGCAGTTACTCCGGACACAGCAATCAGCCCCAGCATTTT.

The chain is built from TRBV29-1 and TRBJ1-2; weak D call: TRBD1 (5 bases). The V gene's germline CDR1 is SQVTM and CDR2 ANQGSEA. The V end was cut by 7 bases, the J end by 4 bases, with 13 bases between. The CDR3 loop spans 12 amino acids. The CDR3 loop reads CSGRREGYGYTF. The DNA for the CDR3 is TGCAGCGGACGCAGGGAGGGCTATGGCTACACCTTC. Based on the CDR3 plus reference TRBV29-1 and TRBJ1-2, the full variable domain is SAVISQKPSRDICQRGTSLTIQCQVDSQVTMMFWYRQQPGQSLTLIATANQGSEATYESGFVIDKFPISRPNLTFSTLTVSNMSPEDSSIYLCSGRREGYGYTFGSGTRLTVV.

The chain is built from TRBV5-4 and TRBJ1-4, with TRBD1 as a possible D gene (6 bases). Deletions cut 3 bases from V and 2 bases from J, with 8 bases between. There are 14 residues in the CDR3. CDR1 SGHNT and CDR2 YYREEE come from the germline V gene (reference sequence). CDR3 region: CASSSGATNEKLFF. The CDR3 nucleotides read TGTGCCAGCAGCTCAGGGGCCACTAATGAAAAACTGTTTTTT. Filled out from reference TRBV5-4 and TRBJ1-4, the complete variable domain reads ETGVTQSPTHLIKTRGQQVTLRCSSQSGHNTVSWYQQALGQGPQFIFQYYREEENGRGNFPPRFSGLQFPNYSSELNVNALELDDSALYLCASSSGATNEKLFFGSGTQLSVL.

The J gene is TRBJ2-5, the V gene TRBV27, with a possible D match to TRBD2 (6 bases). Germline V CDR1 and CDR2: MNHEY, SMNVEV (reference sequence). Trimming took 3 bases from V and 7 from J, leaving 15 bases between them. This CDR3 is built from 14 residues. CDR3 DNA: TGTGCCAGCAGTTTCGGCTGGGAGGAGGGGACCCAGTACTTC. It yields the protein CASSFGWEEGTQYF.

This sequence joins TRBV6-5 and TRBJ2-2, with D perhaps matching TRBD2 (5 bases). This CDR3 has 13 amino acids. From germline, CDR1 is MNHEY and CDR2 SVGAGI. V lost 2 bases to trimming and J lost 6 bases, with 7 bases between them. CDR3 nucleotide sequence: TGTGCCAGCAGTTACAGAGCGGCCGGGGAGCTGTTTTTT. It codes for CASSYRAAGELFF.

The chain employs TRBV6-5 and TRBJ1-2, with TRBD1 matching 7 bases. Trimming took 0 bases from V and 4 from J; bases not matched to a gene: 2. This CDR3 has 14 residues. CDR1 is MNHEY and CDR2 is SVGAGI in the germline V gene. The CDR3 DNA follows: TGTGCCAGCAGTTACTCTAACAGGGGCTATGGCTACACCTTC. Residues: CASSYSNRGYGYTF.

This chain connects TRBV2 to TRBJ1-5; no reliable D call. V dropped 7 bases and J dropped 0 bases, with 7 bases sitting between them. Germline values: CDR1 SNHLY, CDR2 FYNNEI. The CDR3 runs to 13 residues. CDR3 sequence reads: CASNINSNQPQHF. For the CDR3, the DNA is TGTGCCAGCAATATAAATAGCAATCAGCCCCAGCATTTT.

V and J are TRBV21-1 and TRBJ1-5. TRBV21-1 corresponds to a pseudogene. The CDR3 totals 15 residues. CDR3 protein: CASSKEQRGGQPQHF. The CDR3 DNA follows: TGTGCCAGCAGCAAAGAACAGCGGGGTGGTCAGCCCCAGCATTTT.

V usage is TRBV6-5 and J usage is TRBJ2-7, with D perhaps TRBD1 (5 bases). V lost 7 bases, J lost 4 bases, and 14 bases lay in between. This CDR3 has 13 residues. Looked up from germline, CDR1 is MNHEY and CDR2 is SVGAGI. Written as DNA, the CDR3 is TGTGCCAGCATGCGGCAGGGTGATTACGAGCAGTACGTC. This gives the protein CASMRQGDYEQYV.

The chain has TRBV27 and TRBJ1-6, with 8 bases matching TRBD1. After removal of 2 bases from V and 7 bases from J, the junction contained 10 bases not matched to a gene. From germline, CDR1 is MNHEY and CDR2 SMNVEV (reference sequence). The length of the CDR3 is 17 residues. The CDR3 region has the DNA TGTGCCAGCAGTTTACTTTCCGGGACAGGAGGAAATTCACCCCTCCACTTT. Translation: CASSLLSGTGGNSPLHF.

The rearrangement joins TRBV18 to TRBJ2-7; D is perhaps TRBD1 (6 bases). CDR1 KGHSH and CDR2 LQKENI come from the germline V gene. CDR3 length equals 15 residues. Deletions cut 5 bases from V and 3 bases from J, with 17 bases between. The DNA for the CDR3 is TGTGCCAGCTCATTACTACAGGGCCCTCTCTACGAGCAGTACTTC. This sequence encodes CASSLLQGPLYEQYF.

The V call is TRBV7-9, the J call TRBJ2-1; perhaps TRBD2 as D (6 bases). V was trimmed by 1 base and J by 6 bases, leaving 10 bases between them. Germline CDR1 reads SEHNR; CDR2 reads FQNEAQ (reference sequence). The length of the CDR3 is 14 residues. CDR3 amino acids: CASSLGEVTNEQFF. The CDR3 DNA reads TGTGCCAGCAGCTTAGGGGAGGTAACCAATGAGCAGTTCTTC. The full variable domain, with the rest looked up from reference TRBV7-9 and TRBJ2-1, is DTGVSQNPRHKITKRGQNVTFRCDPISEHNRLYWYRQTLGQGPEFLTYFQNEAQLEKSRLLSDRFSAERPKGSFSTLEIQRTEQGDSAMYLCASSLGEVTNEQFFGPGTRLTVL.

This clone occurred once. The chain employs TRBV4-1 and TRBJ1-5, with D possibly being TRBD1 (6 bases). V was trimmed by 8 bases and J by 4 bases, leaving 15 bases between them. Per germline, CDR1 MGHRA and CDR2 YSYEKL. The CDR3 is 14 amino acids. CDR3 region: CASAITGTNQPQHF. CDR3 coding DNA: TGCGCCAGCGCGATCACAGGGACAAATCAGCCCCAGCATTTT.

There are a few counts of this clone. The chain combines TRBV5-5 with TRBJ2-7; 9 bases align to TRBD1. Looked up from germline, CDR1 is SGHKS and CDR2 is YYEKEE (reference sequence). V shed 2 bases, J shed 3 bases, and the junction held 9 bases outside the gene matches. CDR3 length equals 16 residues. The CDR3 DNA is TGTGCCAGCAGCTTTGAACAGGGGGCGATGGACTACGAGCAGTACTTC. Translation gives CASSFEQGAMDYEQYF.

The chain employs TRBV19 and TRBJ2-2; a possible D gene is TRBD2 (6 bases). Trimming took 7 bases from V and 3 from J, leaving 18 bases between them. The CDR3 is 16 residues long. The germline gives CDR1 LNHDA, CDR2 SQIVND (reference sequence). CDR3 sequence (DNA): TGTGCCAGTAAGGTGACACCGGGACTTTACACCGGGGAGCTGTTTTTT. Encoded protein: CASKVTPGLYTGELFF. The complete variable domain, with remaining parts taken from reference TRBV19 and TRBJ2-2, reads DGGITQSPKYLFRKEGQNVTLSCEQNLNHDAMYWYRQDPGQGLRLIYYSQIVNDFQKGDIAEGYSVSREKKESFPLTVTSAQKNPTAFYLCASKVTPGLYTGELFFGEGSRLTVL.

Only a few counts were recorded for this clone. The chain recombines TRBV18 with TRBJ1-6, with D tentatively TRBD1 (5 bases). The CDR3 runs to 15 residues. Germline-derived CDR1 and CDR2 are KGHSH and LQKENI. Between the trimmed V and J ends, which lost 3 bases and 8 bases, there was a span of 14 bases. CDR3: CASSPSGGKDSPLHF. Written as DNA, the CDR3 is TGTGCCAGCTCACCCTCGGGGGGTAAGGATTCACCCCTCCACTTT. Filled out from reference TRBV18 and TRBJ1-6, the complete variable domain reads NAGVMQNPRHLVRRRGQEARLRCSPMKGHSHVYWYRQLPEEGLKFMVYLQKENIIDESGMPKERFSAEFPKEGPSILRIQQVVRGDSAAYFCASSPSGGKDSPLHFGNGTRLTVT.

V is TRBV5-6 and J is TRBJ2-2, with D tentatively TRBD2 (6 bases). V was clipped by 2 bases and J by 5 bases, with 7 bases between them. The CDR3 runs 13 residues. Germline V gene sequence: CDR1 SGHDT, CDR2 YYEEEE. The CDR3, as DNA: TGTGCCAGCAGCTTTGGGGGGACCGGGGAGCTGTTTTTT. It yields the protein CASSFGGTGELFF.